This paragraph reports one T cell receptor (beta chain). This clonotype was seen only a few times. It lacks a known antigen. No much larger clone exists at a distance of one base, and base qualities are not known. The data derive from a study of CD8 T cells in Susac syndrome (dated by TCRdb to about 2019). Turning to the overall study: Whether CD8+ T cell activation and differentiation in Susac syndrome was antigen driven was tested using repertoire sequencing. The clonality of the CD8+ T cell repertoire was compared across more than 9 healthy donors, roughly 14 Susac syndrome patients and about 15 multiple sclerosis patients. What the research found in general, with its limitations: The TCR sequencing and HLA analysis was acknowledged to have included a relatively small number of individuals.

Peripheral blood CD8+ and CD4+ T cells from healthy donors, Susac syndrome patients and multiple sclerosis patients were profiled using high-throughput TCR beta sequencing. Treatment-naive patients with stable or active relapsing-remitting disease fulfilling revised McDonald criteria were used as multiple sclerosis controls. Bulk CD8+ and CD4+ T cells were purified magnetically by negative isolation, whereas CD8+ TEMRA cells were enriched by FACS. Blood was collected in EDTA tubes and processed within 24 hours, with PBMCs isolated through density gradient centrifugation. PBMCs intended for TCR sequencing were cryopreserved in liquid nitrogen and thawed later in a water bath at 37 degrees C. The sorted or isolated CD4+, CD8+ and CD8+ TEMRA cells had a purity of 90% or higher. RNA was extracted with the RNeasy kit and 0.5 to 1 ug was reverse transcribed using random hexamers. The immunoSEQ multiplex PCR assay, covering 54 Vbeta and 13 Jbeta segments, was used to amplify TCR beta CDR3 regions. PCR amplification bias was corrected using a synthetic template baseline for primer optimization and computational correction. In the source study's methods: Reads were annotated to V, D and J genes per IMGT and analyzed with immunoSEQ Analyzer, keeping only productive sequences. Clonality was calculated as one minus the Shannon entropy normalized by log2 of the number of productive unique sequences. Public and private clones were assessed among the 100 most prevalent clones of each patient and control. Susac-specific clones were defined as absent from healthy and MS cohorts, 850 to 1,300 published viral clones and other ImmuneACCESS disease sequences. Clones were called with MiXCR by TCRdb after fastp trimmed the public reads at Q25, and only in-frame beta chains were retained. For every CDR3 protein sequence, its rows merge into one entry that carries the most common genes and DNA. The V and J calls were not made by the authors but by TCRdb's processing. This sample lists hundreds of thousands of distinct CDR3 sequences; 85% were detected once. About 0.22% of the sample is in the top ten clones.

There are 12 amino acids in the CDR3, from cysteine to phenylalanine inclusive. CDR3 DNA only is kept here, 36 bases in frame from base 1. Trimming at the junction amounts to 2 bases on V and 8 bases on J, and the germline ends lie 9 bases apart. CDR1 and CDR2, per the germline V gene (reference sequence), are SEHNR and FQNEAQ. Sequencing was carried out using CD8+ T cells from PBMCs. The chain is assembled from TRBV7-9 and TRBJ1-2, with the D gene not confidently named. The sequence was obtained from a human donor with multiple sclerosis. The CDR3 amino acid sequence is: CASSLWGDGYTF. The DNA is TGTGCCAGCAGCTTATGGGGAGACGGCTACACCTTC.